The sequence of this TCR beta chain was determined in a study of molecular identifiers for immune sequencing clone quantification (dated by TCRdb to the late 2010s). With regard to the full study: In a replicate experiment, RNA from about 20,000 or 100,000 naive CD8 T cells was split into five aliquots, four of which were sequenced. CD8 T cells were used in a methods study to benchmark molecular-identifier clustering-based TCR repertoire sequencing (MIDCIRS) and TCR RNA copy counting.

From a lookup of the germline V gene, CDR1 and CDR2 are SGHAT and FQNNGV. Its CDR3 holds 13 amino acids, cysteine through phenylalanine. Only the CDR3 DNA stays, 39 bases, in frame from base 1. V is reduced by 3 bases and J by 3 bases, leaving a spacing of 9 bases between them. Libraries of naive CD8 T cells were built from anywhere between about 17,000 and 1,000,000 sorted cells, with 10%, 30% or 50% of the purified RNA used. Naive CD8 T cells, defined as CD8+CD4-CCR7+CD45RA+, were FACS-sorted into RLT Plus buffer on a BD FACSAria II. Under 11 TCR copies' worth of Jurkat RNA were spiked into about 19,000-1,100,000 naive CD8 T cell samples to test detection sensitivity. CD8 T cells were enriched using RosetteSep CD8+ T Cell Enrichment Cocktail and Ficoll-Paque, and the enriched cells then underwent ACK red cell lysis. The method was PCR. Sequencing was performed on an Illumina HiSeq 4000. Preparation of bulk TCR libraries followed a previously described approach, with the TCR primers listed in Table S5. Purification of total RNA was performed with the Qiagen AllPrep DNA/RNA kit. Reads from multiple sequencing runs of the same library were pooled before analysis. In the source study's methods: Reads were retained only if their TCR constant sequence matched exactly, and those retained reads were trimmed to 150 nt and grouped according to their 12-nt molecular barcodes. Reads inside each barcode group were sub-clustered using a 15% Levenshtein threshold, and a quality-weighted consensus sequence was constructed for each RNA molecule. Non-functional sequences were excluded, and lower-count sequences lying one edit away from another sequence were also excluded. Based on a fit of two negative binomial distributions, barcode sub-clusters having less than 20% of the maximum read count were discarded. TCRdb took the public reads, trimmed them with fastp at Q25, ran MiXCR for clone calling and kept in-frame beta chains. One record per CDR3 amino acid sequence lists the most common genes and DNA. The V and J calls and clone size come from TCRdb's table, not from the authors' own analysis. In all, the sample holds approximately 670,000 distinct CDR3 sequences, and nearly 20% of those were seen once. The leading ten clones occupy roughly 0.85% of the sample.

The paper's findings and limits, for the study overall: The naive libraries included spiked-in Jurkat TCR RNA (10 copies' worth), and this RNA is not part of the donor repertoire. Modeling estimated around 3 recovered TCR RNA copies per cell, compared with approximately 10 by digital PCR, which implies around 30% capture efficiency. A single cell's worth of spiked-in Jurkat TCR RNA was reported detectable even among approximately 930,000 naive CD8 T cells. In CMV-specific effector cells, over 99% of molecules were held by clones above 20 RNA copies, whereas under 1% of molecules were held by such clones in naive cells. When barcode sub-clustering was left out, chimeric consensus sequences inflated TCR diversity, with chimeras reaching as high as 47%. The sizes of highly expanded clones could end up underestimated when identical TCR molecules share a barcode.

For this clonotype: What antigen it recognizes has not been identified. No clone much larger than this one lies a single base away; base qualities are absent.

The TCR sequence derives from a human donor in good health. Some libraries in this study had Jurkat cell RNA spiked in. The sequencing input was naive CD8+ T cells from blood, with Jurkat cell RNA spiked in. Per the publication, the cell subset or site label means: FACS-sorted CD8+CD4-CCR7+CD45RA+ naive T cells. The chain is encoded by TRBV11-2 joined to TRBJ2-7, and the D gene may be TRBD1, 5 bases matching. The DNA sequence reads TGTGCCAGCAGCTTCGGACACTACTACGAGCAGTACTTC. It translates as CASSFGHYYEQYF.